The 23 T cell receptor beta chains reported below all come from one sample, sequenced in a study of blood T cell repertoires in COVID-19 (dated by TCRdb to 2019 to 2021). The library came from the immunoSEQ multiplex PCR assay. TCRdb holds this immuneACCESS table with in-frame rearrangements only. Some clones are missing; in checked studies, unresolved V genes explain under half, and the rest has no known cause. This sample holds some 110,000 clones; 86% were observed only once. Jointly, the top ten make up 7.5% to 9% of the sample. The sample was peripheral blood. All receptors derive from a man between 65 and 85 years old who had recovered from COVID-19.

The rearrangement links TRBV4-2 to TRBJ1-1, with 7 bases matching TRBD1. J was trimmed by 1 base and V by 0 bases; bases with no gene match: 8. Per the germline V gene, CDR1 is LGHNA and CDR2 is YNFKEQ. The CDR3 runs to 17 residues. CDR3: CASSQDAGQEWNTEAFF. CDR3 in DNA: TGTGCCAGCAGCCAAGATGCCGGACAGGAGTGGAACACTGAAGCTTTCTTT.

V is TRBV4-2 and J is TRBJ1-6; perhaps TRBD1 as D (5 bases). With 3 bases removed from V and 6 bases from J, the gap between germline ends came to 9 bases. The CDR3 runs to 14 residues. Germline V gene sequence: CDR1 LGHNA, CDR2 YNFKEQ. CDR3 nucleotide sequence: TGTGCCAGCAGCCACCAGGGTACTAATTCACCCCTCCACTTT. Its translation: CASSHQGTNSPLHF.

This rearrangement joins TRBV30 to TRBJ1-4, with 7 bases fitting TRBD1. Germline-derived CDR1 and CDR2 are GTSNPN and SVGIG (reference sequence). V shed 1 base, J shed 4 bases, and the junction held 3 bases outside the gene matches. This CDR3 region has 14 residues. The CDR3 DNA follows: TGTGCCTGGAGTGCAGGGGGAAATAATGAAAAACTGTTTTTT. Amino acid sequence: CAWSAGGNNEKLFF.

The rearrangement uses TRBV5-8 and TRBJ2-5; weak D call: TRBD1 (5 bases). The CDR3 extends over 14 amino acids. V was cut by 4 bases and J by 1 base, with 11 bases left in between. Germline assignment: CDR1 SGHTS and CDR2 YDEGEE. CDR3 in DNA: TGTGCCAGCAGCCGTATGCAGGGCCAAGAGACCCAGTACTTC. It encodes CASSRMQGQETQYF.

The chain recombines TRBV30 with TRBJ2-3; D possibly corresponds to TRBD1 (5 bases). Germline V gives CDR1 GTSNPN, CDR2 SVGIG (reference sequence). The V gene lost 1 base and the J gene lost 4 bases, with 9 bases spanning the gap. This CDR3 region has 13 residues. The CDR3 loop is CAWSARRADTQYF. In nucleotides, the CDR3 is TGTGCCTGGAGTGCCCGCAGGGCAGATACGCAGTATTTT.

This clone has ten or more counts. This chain links TRBV2 with TRBJ1-3; no clear D gene. Trimming removed 5 bases at V and 0 bases at J, with 11 bases between. This CDR3 is built from 15 residues. The germline gives CDR1 SNHLY, CDR2 FYNNEI. CDR3: CASSRRRDSGNTIYF. CDR3 DNA: TGTGCCAGCAGTCGAAGACGGGACTCTGGAAACACCATATATTTT.

CDR3: CASSLNGGQADTQYF. The CDR3 coding sequence is TGTGCCAGCAGCTTAAACGGGGGACAGGCAGATACGCAGTATTTT. The chain uses TRBV7-3 and TRBJ2-3, with 8 bases lining up with TRBD1. The ends lost 1 base at V and 4 bases at J; junction bases unmatched: 4. This CDR3 contains 15 residues. Germline CDR1 SGHTA, CDR2 FQGTGA. Using reference TRBV7-3 and TRBJ2-3 for the parts outside the CDR3, the full variable domain is GAGVSQTPSNKVTEKGKYVELRCDPISGHTALYWYRQSLGQGPEFLIYFQGTGAADDSGLPNDRFFAVRPEGSVSTLKIQRTERGDSAVYLCASSLNGGQADTQYFGPGTRLTVL.

V is TRBV3-1 (or the pseudogene TRBV3-2) and J is TRBJ1-5; D is possibly TRBD1 (6 bases). In germline, CDR1 is LGHDT, CDR2 YNNKEL (reference sequence). There are 13 residues in the CDR3. V dropped 5 bases and J dropped 6 bases, with 11 bases sitting between them. The CDR3 is CASSSGGGQPQHF. For the CDR3, the DNA is TGTGCCAGCAGCTCGGGAGGGGGTCAGCCCCAGCATTTT.

The chain is built from TRBV5-1 and TRBJ2-1; a weak D match, TRBD1 (7 bases). This CDR3 comprises 13 residues. With 0 bases removed from V and 9 bases from J, the gap between germline ends came to 10 bases. Germline V gives CDR1 SGHRS, CDR2 YFSETQ. For the CDR3, the DNA is TGCGCCAGCAGCTTGGGACAGGGAGGTGAGCAGTTCTTC. As protein: CASSLGQGGEQFF. The whole variable domain, filled in from reference TRBV5-1 and TRBJ2-1, reads KAGVTQTPRYLIKTRGQQVTLSCSPISGHRSVSWYQQTPGQGLQFLFEYFSETQRNKGNFPGRFSGRQFSNSRSEMNVSTLELGDSALYLCASSLGQGGEQFFGPGTRLTVL.

The J gene is TRBJ2-7, the V gene TRBV18; 7 bases map to TRBD1. The junction had 5 bases not matched to a gene; V was cut back by 2 bases and J by 4 bases. CDR3 length: 14 residues. Germline CDR1 KGHSH, CDR2 LQKENI. The CDR3 protein is CASSPGTGEYEQYF. CDR3 nucleotides: TGTGCCAGCTCACCAGGAACAGGGGAATACGAGCAGTACTTC.

The chain has TRBV5-1 and TRBJ2-3, with D perhaps TRBD2 (5 bases). Looked up from germline, CDR1 is SGHRS and CDR2 is YFSETQ. The V and J ends lost 3 bases and 5 bases respectively, with 13 bases between them. The length of the CDR3 is 14 residues. This CDR3 reads CASSSGVRGDTQYF. CDR3 DNA sequence: TGCGCCAGCAGCTCCGGGGTACGGGGAGATACGCAGTATTTT.

In its sample, this clone was seen once. The chain links TRBV7-8 to TRBJ2-7; weak D call: TRBD2 (6 bases). Trimming cost V 3 bases and J 2 bases, with 11 bases left between them. Germline V gives CDR1 SGHVS, CDR2 FQNEAQ. The CDR3 runs to 14 residues. CDR3 loop: CASSFWGVTYEQYF. DNA for the CDR3: TGTGCCAGCAGCTTTTGGGGGGTTACCTACGAGCAGTACTTC.

The chain links TRBV9 to TRBJ2-7; weak D call: TRBD1 (5 bases). The CDR3 runs to 14 residues. The germline CDR1 and CDR2 sequences are SGDLS and YYNGEE. The ends were cut back, 0 bases at V and 3 bases at J, with 10 bases in the middle. The CDR3 is CASSVGDSNYEQYF. DNA for the CDR3: TGTGCCAGCAGCGTAGGAGACAGCAACTACGAGCAGTACTTC.

This chain links TRBV27 with TRBJ2-3; TRBD1 matches at 7 bases. Germline CDR1 and CDR2: MNHEY and SMNVEV (reference sequence). The CDR3 covers 14 residues. V trimming: 5 bases; J trimming: 6 bases; junction bases outside the gene matches: 8. In nucleotides, the CDR3 is TGTGCCAGCAGTCACCGGGACAGCCTCGATACGCAGTATTTT. It translates to CASSHRDSLDTQYF.

This chain joins TRBV9 and TRBJ2-3, with 8 nucleotides matching TRBD2. The CDR3 loop spans 17 amino acids. V lost 0 bases to trimming and J lost 5 bases; unmatched junction nucleotides: 11. Germline lookup yields CDR1 SGDLS and CDR2 YYNGEE. The CDR3 nucleotides are TGTGCCAGCAGCGTAGGCCCCGCGGGAGGAGGTGGAGATACGCAGTATTTT. Protein: CASSVGPAGGGGDTQYF.

V is TRBV27 and J is TRBJ2-3; 8 bases fit TRBD2. The trim removed 5 bases at V and 2 bases at J, leaving 3 bases unmatched. CDR3 length: 14 amino acids. Per the germline V gene, CDR1 is MNHEY and CDR2 is SMNVEV (reference sequence). CDR3 bases: TGTGCCAGCAGTATAGCGGGGCCCACAGATACGCAGTATTTT. Translated, it gives CASSIAGPTDTQYF.

This clone was seen a single time. The chain joins TRBV10-2 to TRBJ2-5, with D maybe TRBD1 (5 bases). The V gene lost 11 bases and the J gene lost 5 bases, with 15 bases spanning the gap. Looked up from germline, CDR1 is WSHSY and CDR2 is SAAADI. This CDR3 contains 12 residues. CDR3 region: CASGGAPETQYF. The CDR3 region has the DNA TGCGCCTCCGGTGGGGCCCCCGAGACCCAGTACTTC.

The V gene is TRBV5-8, the J gene TRBJ2-7, with D possibly TRBD2 on 5 matching bases. Germline V gene lookup returns CDR1 SGHTS and CDR2 YDEGEE. With 5 bases removed from V and 0 bases from J, the gap between germline ends came to 12 bases. The CDR3 is 14 amino acids. CDR3 bases: TGTGCCAGCAGTCCCCGGGGTTACTCCTACGAGCAGTACTTC. This gives the protein CASSPRGYSYEQYF. Full variable domain (rest looked up from reference TRBV5-8 and TRBJ2-7): EAGVTQSPTHLIKTRGQQATLRCSPISGHTSVYWYQQALGLGLQFLLWYDEGEERNRGNFPPRFSGRQFPNYSSELNVNALELEDSALYLCASSPRGYSYEQYFGPGTRLTVT.

This clone was seen more than once but under ten times. The chain has TRBV7-9 and TRBJ2-1; 13 bases line up with TRBD2. CDR3 size: 17 residues. V was pared by 4 bases and J by 8 bases, with 11 bases of the junction left unmatched. Germline lookup yields CDR1 SEHNR and CDR2 FQNEAQ (reference sequence). The chain's CDR3 is CASSSPTSGRGGDEQFF. The CDR3 region has the DNA TGTGCCAGCAGCTCCCCCACTAGCGGGAGGGGAGGTGATGAGCAGTTCTTC.

This clone was seen a few times. This chain uses TRBV6-6 with TRBJ1-2; D perhaps matches TRBD1 (6 bases). Trimming shortened V by 5 bases and J by 7 bases, and 14 bases separated the two germline ends. Germline V gives CDR1 MNHNY, CDR2 SVGAGI (reference sequence). The length of the CDR3 is 13 residues. DNA for the CDR3: TGTGCCAGCAGTCCAACAGGGAGAGGTGGCTACACCTTC. As protein: CASSPTGRGGYTF.

This clone appeared once. The CDR3 region has the DNA TGCGCCAGCAGCCAAGCCCCAGGACATAATCAGCCCCAGCATTTT. Translating it yields CASSQAPGHNQPQHF. The chain couples TRBV4-1 to TRBJ1-5, with D maybe TRBD1 (5 bases). There are 15 residues in the CDR3. CDR1 MGHRA and CDR2 YSYEKL come from the germline V gene. Trimming shortened V by 1 base and J by 4 bases, and 11 bases separated the two germline ends.

CDR3 DNA sequence: TGTGCCAGCAGTTACGGGCAAACCACTGAAGCTTTCTTT. Protein: CASSYGQTTEAFF. This chain connects TRBV6-2 or TRBV6-3 to TRBJ1-1; D is ambiguous. The CDR3 length is 13 residues. Germline CDR1 MNHEY, CDR2 SVGEGT. V lost 2 bases and J 4 bases, leaving 8 bases between the germline ends.

The table lists this clone with a count of one. V usage is TRBV6-5 and J usage is TRBJ1-1, with 8 nucleotides matching TRBD1. In germline, CDR1 is MNHEY, CDR2 SVGAGI. This CDR3 is 14 amino acids long. The J segment lost 6 bases and the V segment lost 3 bases, leaving 6 bases of the junction unmatched. CDR3 DNA: TGTGCCAGCAGTTATGGACAGGGTGGGTCTGAAGCTTTCTTT. Translated: CASSYGQGGSEAFF.